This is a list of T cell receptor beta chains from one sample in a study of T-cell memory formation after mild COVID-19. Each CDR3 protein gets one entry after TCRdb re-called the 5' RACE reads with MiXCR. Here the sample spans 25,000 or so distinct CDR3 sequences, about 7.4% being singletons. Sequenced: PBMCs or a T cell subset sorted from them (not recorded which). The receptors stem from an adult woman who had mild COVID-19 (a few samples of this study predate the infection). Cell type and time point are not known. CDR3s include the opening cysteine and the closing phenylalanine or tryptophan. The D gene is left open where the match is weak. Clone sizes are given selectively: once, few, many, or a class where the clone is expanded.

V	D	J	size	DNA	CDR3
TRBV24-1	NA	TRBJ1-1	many	TGTGCCACCAGTGATACAGGGAGTGGTCCTGAAGCTTTCTTT	CATSDTGSGPEAFF
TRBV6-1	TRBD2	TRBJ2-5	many	TGTGCCAGCATACAAGGACTAGCGGGGGTATGGGAGACCCAGTACTTC	CASIQGLAGVWETQYF
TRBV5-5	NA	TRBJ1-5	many	TGTGCCAGCAGCTACCGGGACGGAAATCAGCCCCAGCATTTT	CASSYRDGNQPQHF
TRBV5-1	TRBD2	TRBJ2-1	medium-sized	TGCGCCAGCAGCTTGGATCTAGCGGGAGGTCGGGAGCAGTTCTTC	CASSLDLAGGREQFF
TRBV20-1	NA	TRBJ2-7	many	TGCAGTGCTAGCGACAGCTCCTACGAGCAGTACTTC	CSASDSSYEQYF
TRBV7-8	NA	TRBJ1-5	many	TGTGCCAGCACCTTAAGGGGGGATTTTGGGCCCCAGCATTTT	CASTLRGDFGPQHF
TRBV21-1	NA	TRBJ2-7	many	TGTGCCAGCAGCCCACGACAGGGCGTCTACGAGCAGTACTTC	CASSPRQGVYEQYF
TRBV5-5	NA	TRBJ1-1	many	TGTGCCAGCAGCTTTAGTGGGGGGGGAGGGACTGAAGCTTTCTTT	CASSFSGGGGTEAFF
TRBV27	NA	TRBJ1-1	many	TGTGCCAGCAGTTTTTCAGGGCGGGGGATGAACACTGAAGCTTTCTTT	CASSFSGRGMNTEAFF
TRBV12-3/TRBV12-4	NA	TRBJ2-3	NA	TGTGCCAGCAGTTTCGGGATAGAAACGCAGTATTTT	CASSFGIETQYF
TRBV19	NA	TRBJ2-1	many	TGTGCCAGTAGCCGCTTCAAGAGCTCCTACAATGAGCAGTTCTTC	CASSRFKSSYNEQFF
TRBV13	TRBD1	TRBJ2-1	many	TGTGCCAGCAGAGCAGGACAGGGGTACAATGAGCAGTTCTTC	CASRAGQGYNEQFF
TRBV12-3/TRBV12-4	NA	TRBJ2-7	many	TGTGCCAGCAGTTTAAGTAGGGGCTACGAGCAGTACTTC	CASSLSRGYEQYF
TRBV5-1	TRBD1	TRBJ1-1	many	TGCGCCAGCAGCTTGGAACCACAGGGGGCGCGGGCCACTGAAGCTTTCTTT	CASSLEPQGARATEAFF
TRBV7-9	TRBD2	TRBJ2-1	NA	TGTGCCAGCAGCTTAGTGGGACGGCGGGAGCGGAGTAGAAATGAGCAGTTCTTC	CASSLVGRRERSRNEQFF
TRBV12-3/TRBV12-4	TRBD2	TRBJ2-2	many	TGTGCCAGCAGTCCCCCTCCCGGGGGGGTTAACACCGGGGAGCTGTTTTTT	CASSPPPGGVNTGELFF
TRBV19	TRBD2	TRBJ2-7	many	TGTGCCAGTAGCCCGTCGGGACTAGGCTACGAGCAGTACTTC	CASSPSGLGYEQYF
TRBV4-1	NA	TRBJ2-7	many	TGCGCCAGCAGCCAAGATCCGGGCCTTCCCTACGAGCAGTACTTC	CASSQDPGLPYEQYF
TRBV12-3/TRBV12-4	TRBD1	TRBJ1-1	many	TGTGCCAGCAGACGGGGACAGATGAACACTGAAGCTTTCTTT	CASRRGQMNTEAFF
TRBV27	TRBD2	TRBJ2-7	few	TGTGCCAGTAAAGGGACTAGTACCTACGAGCAGTACTTC	CASKGTSTYEQYF
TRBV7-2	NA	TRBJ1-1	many	TGTGCCAGCAGCTTAGAACCGAGCAGGCGGCATATCGGTTTCTTT	CASSLEPSRRHIGFF
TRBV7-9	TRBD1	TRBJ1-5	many	TGTGCCAGCAGCTTAGGGACAGGGACCAATCAGCCCCAGCATTTT	CASSLGTGTNQPQHF
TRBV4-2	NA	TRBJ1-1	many	TGTGCCAGCAGCCAAGAGGGAGGGGGGGAAGCTTTCTTT	CASSQEGGGEAFF
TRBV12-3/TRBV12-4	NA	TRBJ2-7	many	TGTGCCAGCAGTTCCCGACCTCGCGACTCGGAGCGCTACGAGCAGTACTTC	CASSSRPRDSERYEQYF
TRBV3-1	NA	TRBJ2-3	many	TGTGCCAGCAGCCGAACGACAGGAGTCACAGATACGCAGTATTTT	CASSRTTGVTDTQYF
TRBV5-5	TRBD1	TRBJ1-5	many	TGTGCCAGCAGCTTGGGTGTGGACAGGGCTAGTCAGCCCCAGCATTTT	CASSLGVDRASQPQHF
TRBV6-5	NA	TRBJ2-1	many	TGTGCCAGCAGTTACTCAAGAAACAGCTATTCGTACAATGAGCAGTTCTTC	CASSYSRNSYSYNEQFF
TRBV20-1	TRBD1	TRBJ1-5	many	TGCAGTGCGGGGGACAGGGGGCGCTTTCAGCCCCAGCATTTT	CSAGDRGRFQPQHF
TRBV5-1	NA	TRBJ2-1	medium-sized	TGCGCCAGCAGCGCCCACAATGAGCAGTTCTTC	CASSAHNEQFF
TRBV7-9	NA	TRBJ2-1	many	TGTGCCAGCAGCTCCCCAGCAGTCTCCTACAATGAGCAGTTCTTC	CASSSPAVSYNEQFF
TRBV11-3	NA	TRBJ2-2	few	TGTGCCAGCAGCTTAGACAGGGGGGATACCGGGGAGCTGTTTTTT	CASSLDRGDTGELFF
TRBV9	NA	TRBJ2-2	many	TGTGCCAGCAGCGTAGGGCAAACCGGGGAGCTGTTTTTT	CASSVGQTGELFF
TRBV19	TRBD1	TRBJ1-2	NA	TGTGCCAGTAGTAGGGACAGGGGAAACTATGGCTACACCTTC	CASSRDRGNYGYTF
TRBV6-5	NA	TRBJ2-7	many	TGTGCCAGCAGTTACTCGGACAGCGAAGGAGAGCAGTACTTC	CASSYSDSEGEQYF
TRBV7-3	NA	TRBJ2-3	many	TGTGCCAGCAGCTCTGGGGGCACAGATACGCAGTATTTT	CASSSGGTDTQYF
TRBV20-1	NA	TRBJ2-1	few	TGCAGTGCTAGGACGGCCCGGGAACACAATGAGCAGTTCTTC	CSARTAREHNEQFF
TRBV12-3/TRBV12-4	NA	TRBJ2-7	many	TGTGCCAGCAGTTTGGACCGAACTCGGGGCGGATCCTACGAGCAGTACTTC	CASSLDRTRGGSYEQYF